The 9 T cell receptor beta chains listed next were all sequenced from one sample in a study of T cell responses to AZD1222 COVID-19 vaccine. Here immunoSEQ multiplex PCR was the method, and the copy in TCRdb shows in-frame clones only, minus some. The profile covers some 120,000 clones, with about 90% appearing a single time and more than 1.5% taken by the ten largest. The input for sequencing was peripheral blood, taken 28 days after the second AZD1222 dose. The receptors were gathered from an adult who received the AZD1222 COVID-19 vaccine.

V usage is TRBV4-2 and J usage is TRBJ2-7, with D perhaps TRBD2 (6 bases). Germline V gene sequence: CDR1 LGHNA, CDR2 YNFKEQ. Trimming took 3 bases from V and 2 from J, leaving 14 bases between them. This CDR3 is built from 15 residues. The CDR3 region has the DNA TGTGCCAGCAGCCATGGGACTGCCACCGCCTACGAGCAGTACTTC. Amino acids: CASSHGTATAYEQYF.

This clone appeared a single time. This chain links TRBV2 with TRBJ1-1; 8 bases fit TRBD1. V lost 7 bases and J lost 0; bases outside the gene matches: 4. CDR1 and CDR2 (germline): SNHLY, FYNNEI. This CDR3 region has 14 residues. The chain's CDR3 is CASMDRAMNTEAFF. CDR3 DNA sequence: TGTGCCAGCATGGACAGGGCTATGAACACTGAAGCTTTCTTT.

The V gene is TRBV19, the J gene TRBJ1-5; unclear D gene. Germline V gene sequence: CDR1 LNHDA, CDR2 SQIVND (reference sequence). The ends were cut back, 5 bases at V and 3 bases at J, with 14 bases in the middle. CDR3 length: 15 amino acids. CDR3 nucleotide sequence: TGTGCCAGTAGTTTGAGAGGGAATTTCAATCAGCCCCAGCATTTT. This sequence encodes CASSLRGNFNQPQHF.

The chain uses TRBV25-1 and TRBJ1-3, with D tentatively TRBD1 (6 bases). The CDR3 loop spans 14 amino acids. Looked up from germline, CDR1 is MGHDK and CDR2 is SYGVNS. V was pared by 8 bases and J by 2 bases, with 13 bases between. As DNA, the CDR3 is TGTGCCAGCCGGAAACAGGGTGCTGGAAACACCATATATTTT. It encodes CASRKQGAGNTIYF.

The CDR3 bases are TGTGCCAGCAGCGCTACTCCGGGACAGGGTTCAAACGAGCAGTACTTC. It codes for CASSATPGQGSNEQYF. The rearrangement uses TRBV6-4 and TRBJ2-7, with 9 bases lining up with TRBD1. J was trimmed by 5 bases and V by 6 bases; bases with no gene match: 14. This CDR3 comprises 16 residues. Germline CDR1 is MRHNA and CDR2 is SNTAGT.

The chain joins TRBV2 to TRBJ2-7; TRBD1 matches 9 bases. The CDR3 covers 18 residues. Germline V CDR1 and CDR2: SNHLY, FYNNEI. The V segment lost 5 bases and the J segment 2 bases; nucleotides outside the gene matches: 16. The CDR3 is CASSPLPGQGSVPYEQYF. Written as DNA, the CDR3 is TGTGCCAGCAGTCCCTTACCGGGACAGGGTTCGGTCCCCTACGAGCAGTACTTC.

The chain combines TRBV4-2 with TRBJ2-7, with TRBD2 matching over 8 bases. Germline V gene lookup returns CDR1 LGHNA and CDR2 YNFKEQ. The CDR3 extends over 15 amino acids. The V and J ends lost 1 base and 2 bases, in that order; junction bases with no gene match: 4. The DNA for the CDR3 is TGTGCCAGCAGCCAAGTTAGCGGGGCTCCCTACGAGCAGTACTTC. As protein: CASSQVSGAPYEQYF.

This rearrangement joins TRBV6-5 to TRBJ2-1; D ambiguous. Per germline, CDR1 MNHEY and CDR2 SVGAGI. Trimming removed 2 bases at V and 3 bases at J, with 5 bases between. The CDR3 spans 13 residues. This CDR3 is CASSYDHYNEQFF. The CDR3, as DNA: TGTGCCAGCAGTTACGACCACTACAATGAGCAGTTCTTC.

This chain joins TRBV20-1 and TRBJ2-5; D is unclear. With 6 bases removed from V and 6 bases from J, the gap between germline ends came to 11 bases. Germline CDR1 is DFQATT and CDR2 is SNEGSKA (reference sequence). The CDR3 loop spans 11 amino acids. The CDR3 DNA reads TGCAGTGCCCCCGTTTTCCAGACCCAGTACTTC. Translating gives CSAPVFQTQYF.